This T cell receptor beta chain was captured by sequencing in a study of blood T cell repertoires in COVID-19. Study at large: Samples of COVID-19 (acute and convalescent) were obtained from the United States, Italy and Spain. PBMCs, B-cell-depleted T cells, or T cells provided the cDNA or gDNA that made up the material.

CDR1 is SGHDT and CDR2 is YYEEEE in the germline V gene. This CDR3 has 15 amino acids. V gave up 4 bases and J gave up 6 bases; unmatched junction bases: 8. Per the original methods: Cell counts per sample came from amplifying reference gene primers. Method: immunoSEQ multiplex PCR; TCRdb's copy keeps in-frame clones and lacks some. The V and J calls and the clone size are those of that table, but D and trimming were determined from the DNA. The sample carries approximately 220,000 clones, roughly four fifths recorded once. This sequence was found in a woman in her sixties with acute or convalescent COVID-19. The rearrangement joins TRBV5-6 to TRBJ2-1; TRBD1 matches at 9 bases. Input material: peripheral blood. This CDR3 is CASSLGTGKSNEQFF. The CDR3 nucleotides read TGTGCCAGCAGCCTAGGGACAGGGAAGAGCAATGAGCAGTTCTTC.